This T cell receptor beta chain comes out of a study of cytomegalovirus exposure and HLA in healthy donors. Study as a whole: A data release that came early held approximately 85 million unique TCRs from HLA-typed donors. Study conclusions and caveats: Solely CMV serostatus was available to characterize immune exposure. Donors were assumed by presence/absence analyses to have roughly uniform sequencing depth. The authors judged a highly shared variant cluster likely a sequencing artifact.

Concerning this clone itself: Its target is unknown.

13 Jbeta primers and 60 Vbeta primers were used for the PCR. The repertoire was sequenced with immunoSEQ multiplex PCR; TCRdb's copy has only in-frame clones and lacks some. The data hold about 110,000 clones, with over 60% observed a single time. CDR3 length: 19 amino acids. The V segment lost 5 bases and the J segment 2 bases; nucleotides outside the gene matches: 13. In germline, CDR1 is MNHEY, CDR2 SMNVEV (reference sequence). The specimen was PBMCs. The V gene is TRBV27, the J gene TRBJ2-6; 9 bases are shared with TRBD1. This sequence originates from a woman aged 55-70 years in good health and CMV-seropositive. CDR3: CASSPSTGTGFAGANVLTF. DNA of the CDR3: TGTGCCAGCAGTCCTTCCACCGGGACAGGGTTTGCTGGGGCCAACGTCCTGACTTTC.